The 19 T cell receptor beta chains in this list originate from one sample, sequenced in a study of shared clonotypes between healthy human individuals. Clones were read by immunoSEQ multiplex PCR, and TCRdb kept only the in-frame ones, dropping some. The sample records over 750,000 clones, around 96% being singletons. As defined, naive CD8 cells were CD45RO-negative and positively selected for CCR7, with terminally differentiated effector memory CD45RA+ cells excluded. Material for sequencing was naive CD8+ T cells sorted from blood. The receptors derive from a man aged 25 to 40 in good health.

Notes on this clone: Other DNA sequences within the sample encode an identical CDR3. V gene TRBV11-2 combines with J gene TRBJ2-1; D not certain. The germline V gene encodes CDR1 SGHAT and CDR2 FQNNGV. The CDR3 length is 13 residues. Trimming took 1 base from V and 4 from J, leaving 5 bases between them. CDR3 protein: CASSLGGYNEQFF. The CDR3 DNA reads as TGTGCCAGCAGCTTAGGGGGATACAATGAGCAGTTCTTC.

This chain joins TRBV13 and TRBJ2-3; TRBD2 aligns across 11 bases. V lost 4 bases to trimming and J lost 1 base; unmatched junction nucleotides: 13. The length of the CDR3 is 19 residues. CDR1 and CDR2 from the germline V gene are PRHDT and FYEKMQ (reference sequence). For the CDR3, the DNA is TGTGCCAGCAGCTCTGGGACTAGCGGAGATCCCCAAGGCACAGATACGCAGTATTTT. Residues: CASSSGTSGDPQGTDTQYF.

The chain combines TRBV27 with TRBJ2-5; 15 nucleotides match TRBD2. CDR1 is MNHEY and CDR2 is SMNVEV in the germline V gene (reference sequence). The CDR3 extends over 14 amino acids. Trimming took 8 bases from V and 5 from J; bases not matched to a gene: 3. CDR3 sequence (DNA): TGTGCCAGCGGGACTAGCGGGAGGAGGGAGACCCAGTACTTC. It is translated as CASGTSGRRETQYF.

The genes are TRBV11-2 and TRBJ2-7; D uncertain. The V and J ends lost 3 bases and 5 bases respectively, with 5 bases between them. The CDR3 has 11 amino acids. Germline assignment: CDR1 SGHAT and CDR2 FQNNGV. The CDR3 sequence is CASSLLDEQYF. The CDR3 region has the DNA TGTGCCAGCAGCTTGCTGGACGAGCAGTACTTC.

The chain joins TRBV9 to TRBJ2-7; the match to TRBD1 covers 9 bases. The CDR3 is 15 residues long. With V trimmed by 4 bases and J by 2 bases, 7 bases remained unmatched. The germline V gene encodes CDR1 SGDLS and CDR2 YYNGEE. CDR3 loop: CASSKGDRVAYEQYF. CDR3 DNA sequence: TGTGCCAGCAGCAAAGGGGACAGGGTCGCCTACGAGCAGTACTTC.

V and J are TRBV15 and TRBJ2-3; 11 bases match TRBD2. The CDR3 totals 20 residues. Germline V gene data show CDR1 as LNHNV and CDR2 as YYDKDF (reference sequence). J lost 2 bases, V lost 0 bases, and 13 bases had no gene match. The CDR3 is CATSREPLAGGPATTDTQYF. CDR3 coding DNA: TGTGCCACCAGCAGAGAACCCTTAGCGGGAGGGCCAGCCACCACAGATACGCAGTATTTT.

This chain links TRBV29-1 with TRBJ2-5; 8 bases match TRBD2. The CDR3 has 15 amino acids. V lost 0 bases to trimming and J lost 5 bases; unmatched junction nucleotides: 8. The germline V gene encodes CDR1 SQVTM and CDR2 ANQGSEA. Here the CDR3 reads CSVEEGLVSLETQYF. The CDR3 DNA reads as TGCAGCGTTGAAGAGGGACTAGTCAGTCTCGAGACCCAGTACTTC.

The V call is TRBV4-1, the J call TRBJ2-7, with 7 bases aligning to TRBD1. Germline V gene sequence: CDR1 MGHRA, CDR2 YSYEKL. The junction had 11 bases not matched to a gene; V was cut back by 1 base and J by 2 bases. The CDR3 has 17 amino acids. The CDR3 DNA sequence: TGCGCCAGCAGCCAAGCGCTCCCAGACAGGGCGCCCTACGAGCAGTACTTC. Translation gives CASSQALPDRAPYEQYF.

The rearrangement links TRBV6-5 to TRBJ1-1; 9 nucleotides line up with TRBD1. This CDR3 region has 16 residues. Germline values: CDR1 MNHEY, CDR2 SVGAGI. V dropped 4 bases and J dropped 5; count of bases not matched to a gene: 11. The CDR3 DNA sequence: TGTGCCAGCAGTTCCGCCGGGACAGGGATCAGGACTGAAGCTTTCTTT. Its protein product is CASSSAGTGIRTEAFF.

The chain uses TRBV7-8 and TRBJ2-4; D remains unclear. V lost 5 bases, J lost 2 bases, and 13 bases lay in between. The germline V gene encodes CDR1 SGHVS and CDR2 FQNEAQ. The CDR3 consists of 15 residues. CDR3: CASSGRAPPKNIQYF. CDR3 DNA sequence: TGTGCCAGCAGCGGACGGGCTCCTCCCAAAAACATTCAGTACTTC.

The genes are TRBV7-2 and TRBJ1-5, with 7 bases lining up with TRBD1. This CDR3 spans 15 amino acids. Losses at the gene ends were 3 bases for V and 1 base for J; bases not matched to a gene: 3. CDR1 and CDR2 (germline): SGHTA, FQGNSA. The CDR3 reads CASSFGRGSNQPQHF. CDR3 coding DNA: TGTGCCAGCAGCTTCGGCAGGGGGAGCAATCAGCCCCAGCATTTT.

The chain joins TRBV28 to TRBJ2-7; perhaps D is TRBD1 or TRBD2 (5 bases each). The CDR3 runs 14 residues. CDR1 is MDHEN and CDR2 is SYDVKM in the germline V gene. V lost 8 bases and J lost 0, with 14 bases in between. The CDR3 bases are TGTGCCAGCTCGGGGCACCCTAGCTCCTACGAGCAGTACTTC. This sequence encodes CASSGHPSSYEQYF.

V and J are TRBV7-6 and TRBJ2-5; 8 nucleotides match TRBD2. Germline lookup yields CDR1 SGHVS and CDR2 FNYEAQ. V shed 5 bases, J shed 4 bases, and the junction held 12 bases outside the gene matches. The CDR3 loop spans 16 amino acids. The CDR3 here is CASSPAIAGSRETQYF. The DNA of the CDR3 is TGTGCCAGCAGCCCGGCTATAGCGGGAAGTCGAGAGACCCAGTACTTC.

The chain combines TRBV5-1 with TRBJ1-5, with 8 bases that match TRBD1. V was pared by 5 bases and J by 4 bases, with 8 bases of the junction left unmatched. The CDR3 sequence is 15 residues long. In germline, CDR1 is SGHRS, CDR2 YFSETQ. This chain's CDR3 is CASSQGTGTNQPQHF. The DNA for the CDR3 is TGCGCCAGCAGTCAGGGGACAGGCACTAATCAGCCCCAGCATTTT.

This chain uses TRBV7-9 with TRBJ2-5; a possible D gene is TRBD1 (6 bases). This CDR3 is 14 amino acids long. Germline CDR1 SEHNR, CDR2 FQNEAQ (reference sequence). V lost 5 bases and J 5 bases, leaving 15 bases between the germline ends. This chain's CDR3 is CASSPLDSSETQYF. The CDR3 bases are TGTGCCAGCAGCCCATTGGACAGCTCGGAGACCCAGTACTTC.

This chain joins TRBV4-1 and TRBJ2-2; 9 bases match TRBD2. The V segment lost 4 bases and the J segment 2 bases; nucleotides outside the gene matches: 8. Germline V gives CDR1 MGHRA, CDR2 YSYEKL. The length of the CDR3 is 17 residues. CDR3 coding DNA: TGCGCCAGCAGCCTCCCGGCTAGCGGGGATAACACCGGGGAGCTGTTTTTT. It translates to CASSLPASGDNTGELFF.

The chain carries TRBV7-9 and TRBJ2-7, with 12 bases aligning to TRBD2. The length of the CDR3 is 15 residues. CDR1 SEHNR and CDR2 FQNEAQ come from the germline V gene (reference sequence). Unmatched junction bases numbered 2, after V lost 2 bases and J lost 3 bases. CDR3 nucleotides: TGTGCCAGCAGCTTAACTAGCGGGAGGATCTACGAGCAGTACTTC. This encodes CASSLTSGRIYEQYF.

The V and J genes are TRBV2 and TRBJ2-2, with D possibly TRBD2 on 6 matching bases. The CDR3 is 12 amino acids. Germline CDR1 reads SNHLY; CDR2 reads FYNNEI. Trimming took 7 bases from V and 6 from J, leaving 9 bases between them. CDR3: CASKGTPGELFF. CDR3 bases: TGTGCCAGCAAGGGGACTCCCGGGGAGCTGTTTTTT.

As DNA, the CDR3 is TGCGCCAGCAGTGGGAGCGGGCCCTACGAGCAGTACTTC. It is translated as CASSGSGPYEQYF. This chain joins TRBV10-2 and TRBJ2-7; perhaps TRBD2 as D (6 bases). The V and J ends lost 4 bases and 2 bases respectively, with 9 bases between them. The V gene's germline CDR1 is WSHSY and CDR2 SAAADI. This CDR3 contains 13 residues.